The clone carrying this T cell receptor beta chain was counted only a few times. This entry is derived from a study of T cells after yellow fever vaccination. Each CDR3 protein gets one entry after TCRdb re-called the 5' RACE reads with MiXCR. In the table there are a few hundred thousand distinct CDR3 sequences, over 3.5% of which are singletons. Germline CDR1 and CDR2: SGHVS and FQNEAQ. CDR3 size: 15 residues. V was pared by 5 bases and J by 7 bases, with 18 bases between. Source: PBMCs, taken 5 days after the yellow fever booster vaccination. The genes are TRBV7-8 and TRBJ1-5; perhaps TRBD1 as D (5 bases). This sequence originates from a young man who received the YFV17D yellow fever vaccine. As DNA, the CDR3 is TGTGCCAGCAGCCAGGGACCGAACAAGGGGCAGCCCCAGCATTTT. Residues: CASSQGPNKGQPQHF.